The 27 T cell receptor beta chains in this list originate from one sample, sequenced in a study of T cells in tumors after PD-1 blockade. The method was immunoSEQ multiplex PCR; TCRdb's version includes in-frame clones alone and lacks a portion of them. The sample has around 51,000 clones, 81% seen once. Sequencing was performed on PBMCs, taken before anti-PD-1 treatment. All receptors derive from a human donor with basal cell carcinoma.

The chain has TRBV12-3 or TRBV12-4 and TRBJ2-1; 7 nucleotides agree with TRBD2. The CDR3 is made up of 13 amino acids. Trimming removed 5 bases from V and 3 bases from J; junction bases left unmatched: 1. The CDR3 is CASSPGGYNEQFF. The CDR3 bases are TGTGCCAGCAGTCCGGGGGGCTACAATGAGCAGTTCTTC.

J is TRBJ2-2 and V is TRBV7-9, with 9 bases aligning to TRBD2. CDR1 and CDR2 (germline): SEHNR, FQNEAQ (reference sequence). J was trimmed by 1 base and V by 5 bases; bases with no gene match: 2. The CDR3 runs to 15 residues. The CDR3 is CASSPRGGNTGELFF. CDR3 bases: TGTGCCAGCAGCCCGCGGGGGGGGAACACCGGGGAGCTGTTTTTT.

The rearrangement uses TRBV24-1 and TRBJ2-5; 13 bases align to TRBD2. V gave up 2 bases and J gave up 2 bases; unmatched junction bases: 1. The CDR3 length is 16 residues. Germline CDR1 and CDR2: KGHDR and SFDVKD. CDR3 DNA: TGTGCCACCAGTGATTCACTAGCGGGGGGGCAAGAGACCCAGTACTTC. Encoded protein: CATSDSLAGGQETQYF.

The rearrangement links TRBV5-5 to TRBJ2-1, with 10 bases that match TRBD2. Germline CDR1 SGHKS, CDR2 YYEKEE (reference sequence). The CDR3 loop spans 15 amino acids. The junction had 8 bases not matched to a gene; V was cut back by 4 bases and J by 7 bases. The CDR3 here is CASSPSGGARNEQFF. The CDR3 DNA is TGTGCCAGCAGCCCAAGCGGGGGGGCCAGAAATGAGCAGTTCTTC.

The chain combines TRBV5-4 with TRBJ1-5, with 9 bases matching TRBD1. Germline CDR1 and CDR2: SGHNT and YYREEE (reference sequence). Trimming at V came to 4 bases and at J to 6 bases, leaving 5 bases not matched to a gene. The CDR3 is 14 amino acids. This CDR3 reads CASSRQGERQPQHF. DNA of the CDR3: TGTGCCAGCAGCAGACAGGGGGAACGTCAGCCCCAGCATTTT.

The chain combines TRBV6-5 with TRBJ2-2, with D possibly being TRBD2 (6 bases). CDR1 and CDR2 (germline): MNHEY, SVGAGI. This CDR3 has 16 amino acids. Trimming took off 3 bases at V and 0 bases at J, with 11 bases between the two ends. CDR3 loop: CASSYRRVANTGELFF. In DNA, the CDR3 is TGTGCCAGCAGTTATCGGAGGGTGGCGAACACCGGGGAGCTGTTTTTT.

The chain links TRBV3-1 (or the pseudogene TRBV3-2) to TRBJ2-5; TRBD2 might be the D (5 bases). The CDR3 consists of 16 residues. Looked up from germline, CDR1 is LGHDT and CDR2 is YNNKEL (reference sequence). The V end was cut by 0 bases, the J end by 6 bases, with 17 bases between. DNA for the CDR3: TGTGCCAGCAGCCAAGAAACTGCTAGCCGATCACAGACCCAGTACTTC. Amino acids: CASSQETASRSQTQYF.

The chain combines TRBV5-1 with TRBJ1-3, with 7 positions matching TRBD1. The junction had 7 bases not matched to a gene; V was cut back by 4 bases and J by 3 bases. The CDR3 has 15 residues. Germline V gene data show CDR1 as SGHRS and CDR2 as YFSETQ. CDR3 sequence: CASSPGGGYGNTIYF. The CDR3 region has the DNA TGCGCCAGCAGCCCAGGGGGTGGCTATGGAAACACCATATATTTT. Using reference TRBV5-1 and TRBJ1-3 for the parts outside the CDR3, the full variable domain is KAGVTQTPRYLIKTRGQQVTLSCSPISGHRSVSWYQQTPGQGLQFLFEYFSETQRNKGNFPGRFSGRQFSNSRSEMNVSTLELGDSALYLCASSPGGGYGNTIYFGEGSWLTVV.

V usage is TRBV7-2 and J usage is TRBJ1-2; tentative D call: TRBD1 (5 bases). The germline CDR1 and CDR2 sequences are SGHTA and FQGNSA. V was pared by 1 base and J by 1 base, with 16 bases between. The CDR3 has 17 residues. This chain's CDR3 is CASSLVGAWRVNYGYTF. CDR3 DNA: TGTGCCAGCAGCTTAGTAGGGGCCTGGAGGGTTAACTATGGCTACACCTTC.

V usage is TRBV6-1 and J usage is TRBJ1-5; D is unclear. With 2 bases removed from V and 4 bases from J, the gap between germline ends came to 15 bases. This CDR3 comprises 16 residues. CDR1 is MNHNS, CDR2 SASEGT, per germline. CDR3 nucleotide sequence: TGTGCCAGCAGTGAAAACCGCCGCCTGGATAATCAGCCCCAGCATTTT. Residues: CASSENRRLDNQPQHF.

V and J are TRBV6-1 and TRBJ2-3; D call uncertain. The CDR3 has 14 amino acids. Germline V lookup: CDR1 MNHNS, CDR2 SASEGT. V lost 3 bases and J lost 2, with 9 bases in between. In nucleotides, the CDR3 is TGTGCCAGCAGTGAGTGGCAGTACACAGATACGCAGTATTTT. Translating it yields CASSEWQYTDTQYF.

The sample holds one count of this clone. V usage is TRBV7-8 and J usage is TRBJ1-1, with D unresolved. V shed 5 bases and J shed 0 bases, with 4 bases lying between them. The CDR3 length is 12 residues. Germline CDR1 reads SGHVS; CDR2 reads FQNEAQ. This chain's CDR3 is CASSQLNTEAFF. The CDR3 coding sequence is TGTGCCAGCAGCCAATTGAACACTGAAGCTTTCTTT. The variable domain in full, with the rest retrieved from reference TRBV7-8 and TRBJ1-1, is GAGVSQSPRYKVAKRGQDVALRCDPISGHVSLFWYQQALGQGPEFLTYFQNEAQLDKSGLPSDRFFAERPEGSVSTLKIQRTQQEDSAVYLCASSQLNTEAFFGQGTRLTVV.

This chain joins TRBV15 and TRBJ2-6; D gene unclear. Germline CDR1 reads LNHNV; CDR2 reads YYDKDF (reference sequence). This CDR3 comprises 16 residues. The V gene lost 1 base and the J gene lost 0 bases, with 7 bases spanning the gap. The DNA of the CDR3 is TGTGCCACCAGCAGAGTAACAGACTCTGGGGCCAACGTCCTGACTTTC. It specifies CATSRVTDSGANVLTF.

The V gene is TRBV25-1, the J gene TRBJ1-2; D is uncertain. The germline V and J ends were trimmed by 2 bases and 8 bases, with 9 bases remaining between them. Germline loops: CDR1 MGHDK, CDR2 SYGVNS. This CDR3 spans 12 amino acids. CDR3 protein: CASSETSGGYTF. Written as DNA, the CDR3 is TGTGCCAGCAGTGAAACCTCTGGAGGCTACACCTTC.

V usage is TRBV4-1 and J usage is TRBJ1-1, with TRBD1 matching 7 bases. Germline CDR1 is MGHRA and CDR2 is YSYEKL. Trimming removed 4 bases from V and 1 base from J; junction bases left unmatched: 3. The CDR3 has 14 residues. The CDR3, as DNA: TGCGCCAGCAGCCCTCGACAGGGGAACACTGAAGCTTTCTTT. It codes for CASSPRQGNTEAFF.

The V call is TRBV9, the J call TRBJ1-1; D call uncertain. Trimming pared 5 bases from V and 1 base from J, leaving 12 bases between. Germline values: CDR1 SGDLS, CDR2 YYNGEE. The CDR3 length is 14 residues. The CDR3 DNA reads as TGTGCCAGCAGTCCAAAGTATCGGAACACTGAAGCTTTCTTT. Protein sequence: CASSPKYRNTEAFF.

The V and J genes are TRBV7-2 and TRBJ2-3; possible D gene TRBD2, 5 bases. The CDR3 extends over 17 amino acids. The V gene lost 10 bases and the J gene lost 0 bases, with 23 bases spanning the gap. Germline CDR1 reads SGHTA; CDR2 reads FQGNSA. The DNA for the CDR3 is TGTGCCACCCAGTTCATTGATCGGGGTTCTAGCACAGATACGCAGTATTTT. Translated, it gives CATQFIDRGSSTDTQYF.

This chain uses TRBV19 with TRBJ1-2; no reliable D call. Germline lookup yields CDR1 LNHDA and CDR2 SQIVND (reference sequence). The length of the CDR3 is 14 residues. Trimming took 2 bases from V and 5 from J, leaving 12 bases between them. Here the CDR3 DNA reads TGTGCCAGTAGTATACAGTCGGACGGGTATGGCTACACCTTC. Translating gives CASSIQSDGYGYTF.

The chain employs TRBV19 and TRBJ2-1; D ambiguous. The V end lost 3 bases, the J end lost 0 bases, and 9 bases lay between the germline ends. The length of the CDR3 is 15 residues. CDR1 LNHDA and CDR2 SQIVND come from the germline V gene (reference sequence). The CDR3 nucleotides read TGTGCCAGTAGTATTGCCAGTGTCTCCTACAATGAGCAGTTCTTC. Protein: CASSIASVSYNEQFF. Based on the CDR3 plus reference TRBV19 and TRBJ2-1, the full variable domain is DGGITQSPKYLFRKEGQNVTLSCEQNLNHDAMYWYRQDPGQGLRLIYYSQIVNDFQKGDIAEGYSVSREKKESFPLTVTSAQKNPTAFYLCASSIASVSYNEQFFGPGTRLTVL.

The J gene is TRBJ2-7, the V gene TRBV24-1, with D possibly TRBD1 on 5 matching bases. The CDR3 is 13 amino acids. V was trimmed by 6 bases and J by 6 bases, leaving 14 bases between them. Germline V gives CDR1 KGHDR, CDR2 SFDVKD. CDR3 amino acids: CATSSRASSEQYF. DNA of the CDR3: TGTGCCACCAGTAGCAGGGCGTCATCCGAGCAGTACTTC.

V is TRBV24-1 and J is TRBJ1-2; D is unclear. The CDR3 has 12 amino acids. V gave up 5 bases and J gave up 8 bases, with 11 bases separating them. The germline V gene encodes CDR1 KGHDR and CDR2 SFDVKD. The CDR3 sequence is CATSAPNEGYTF. The CDR3 DNA is TGTGCCACCAGTGCGCCGAATGAAGGCTACACCTTC.

V gene TRBV5-1 combines with J gene TRBJ2-1; possibly TRBD1 for D (6 bases). Trimming took off 1 base at V and 4 bases at J, with 15 bases between the two ends. The CDR3 is 16 residues long. Germline V gene sequence: CDR1 SGHRS, CDR2 YFSETQ. The CDR3 is CASSLLTRDMYNEQFF. CDR3 nucleotides: TGCGCCAGCAGCTTGCTAACCCGGGACATGTACAATGAGCAGTTCTTC.

This clone was counted between two and nine times. The chain employs TRBV2 and TRBJ2-7; D is uncertain. The CDR3 contains 14 residues. V shed 3 bases and J shed 0 bases, with 9 bases lying between them. Germline V gene lookup returns CDR1 SNHLY and CDR2 FYNNEI. DNA of the CDR3: TGTGCCAGCAGTGACATTTCGAGCTCCTACGAGCAGTACTTC. It codes for CASSDISSSYEQYF.

This chain uses TRBV5-8 with TRBJ2-5; possibly TRBD2 for D (6 bases). CDR3 length: 15 amino acids. V lost 7 bases and J 5 bases, leaving 21 bases between the germline ends. The germline CDR1 and CDR2 sequences are SGHTS and YDEGEE. In DNA form, the CDR3 reads TGTGCCAGCGCCCTGAGGGACTCCTCCTGGGAGACCCAGTACTTC. This gives the protein CASALRDSSWETQYF.

J is TRBJ2-5 and V is TRBV7-8; TRBD2 aligns across 8 bases. The CDR3 length is 14 residues. Germline values: CDR1 SGHVS, CDR2 FQNEAQ. The V gene end was trimmed by 5 bases and the J gene end by 5 bases; junction bases not matched to a gene: 7. Here the CDR3 DNA reads TGTGCCAGCAGCCGAGTGGCGGGGGGCGAGACCCAGTACTTC. It is translated as CASSRVAGGETQYF.

The chain links TRBV13 to TRBJ2-1; 12 bases agree with TRBD1. The CDR3 is 16 residues long. Trimming took 0 bases from V and 7 from J; bases not matched to a gene: 4. Germline CDR1 is PRHDT and CDR2 is FYEKMQ (reference sequence). CDR3 residues: CASSLGRDRGHNEQFF. In DNA form, the CDR3 reads TGTGCCAGCAGCTTAGGCCGGGACAGGGGGCATAATGAGCAGTTCTTC.

This chain links TRBV3-1 (or the pseudogene TRBV3-2) with TRBJ1-2; D might be TRBD1 (6 bases). From germline, CDR1 is LGHDT and CDR2 YNNKEL (reference sequence). The CDR3 contains 13 residues. The V and J ends lost 0 bases and 7 bases respectively, with 9 bases between them. CDR3 sequence reads: CASSQDLRGGYTF. The CDR3, as DNA: TGTGCCAGCAGCCAAGATCTCAGGGGTGGCTACACCTTC.